Given below is one T cell receptor beta chain in context. Assay: immunoSEQ multiplex PCR; the TCRdb copy retains only in-frame clones and omits some. The data contain about 230,000 clones, about 85% of them singletons. This sample is part of a study of blood T cell repertoires in COVID-19. The ends lost 4 bases at V and 3 bases at J; junction bases unmatched: 11. Germline assignment: CDR1 SGDLS and CDR2 YYNGEE. This CDR3 has 16 residues. V is TRBV9 and J is TRBJ2-3, with 7 bases lining up with TRBD1. The receptor was derived from a woman between 18 and 29 years old who had recovered from COVID-19. The sample taken for sequencing was peripheral blood. The CDR3 sequence is CASSIRQGTDTDTQYF. The DNA of the CDR3 is TGTGCCAGCAGCATAAGACAGGGCACGGATACAGATACGCAGTATTTT.